This TCR beta chain was sequenced in a study of T cell changes during pregnancy in multiple sclerosis. The repertoire was sequenced with immunoSEQ multiplex PCR; TCRdb's copy has only in-frame clones and lacks some. The table lists about 50,000 clones, about 94% of them singletons, with 0.35% to 0.45% in the top ten. The CDR3 extends over 14 amino acids. Trimming pared 0 bases from V and 0 bases from J, leaving 4 bases between. From germline, CDR1 is SGHKS and CDR2 YYEKEE (reference sequence). The chain employs TRBV5-5 and TRBJ1-5; D gene unclear. The sample in question was CD4+ T cells from peripheral blood mononuclear cells, obtained after pregnancy. The receptor was derived from a female donor with multiple sclerosis, enrolled in a pregnancy study. CDR3 sequence (DNA): TGTGCCAGCAGCTTGGGCAGTAGCAATCAGCCCCAGCATTTT. This gives the protein CASSLGSSNQPQHF.